This T cell receptor (beta chain) was identified during a study of blood T cells in healthy people across ages. Study-level results: Measured against age, TCR beta diversity per million T cells decreased in a roughly linear manner. Total diversity from one million sequenced T cells was likely underestimated.

Collection of 9.5 to 10 milliliters of peripheral blood was performed for each donor. Sample-barcoded 5' priming and a J-beta primer mix drove a second PCR of 7 to 11 cycles. Each cDNA molecule was tagged by a template-switch adaptor that had 12 random nucleotides. MiXCR, run by TCRdb on the 5' RACE reads, gives a single entry per CDR3 protein. In the table there are about 830,000 distinct CDR3 sequences, 62% of which are singletons. A remark on this clonotype: No antigen is known for it.

Source material: blood. The source of this sequence is a man aged 30-40 years in good health.

The CDR3: CSVSGQKSNYGYTF. CDR3 coding DNA: TGCAGCGTAAGCGGACAGAAGAGTAACTATGGCTACACCTTC. This chain connects TRBV29-1 to TRBJ1-2; D perhaps matches TRBD1 (6 bases). Trimming shortened V by 6 bases and J by 1 base, and 15 bases separated the two germline ends. The CDR3 spans 14 residues. Germline loops: CDR1 SQVTM, CDR2 ANQGSEA.